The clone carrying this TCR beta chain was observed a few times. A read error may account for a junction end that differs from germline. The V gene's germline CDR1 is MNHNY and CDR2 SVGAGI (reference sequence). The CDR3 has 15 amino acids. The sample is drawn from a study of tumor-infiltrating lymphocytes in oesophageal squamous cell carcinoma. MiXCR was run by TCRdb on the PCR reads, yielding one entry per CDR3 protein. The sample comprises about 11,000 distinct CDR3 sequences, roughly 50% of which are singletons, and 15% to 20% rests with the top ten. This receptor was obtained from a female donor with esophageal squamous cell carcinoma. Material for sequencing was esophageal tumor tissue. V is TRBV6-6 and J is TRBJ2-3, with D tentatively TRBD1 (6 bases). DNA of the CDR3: TGTGCCAGCAGATACTCCGGGACAATCACAGATACGCAGTATTTT. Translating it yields CASRYSGTITDTQYF.